The clone carrying this TCR beta chain was counted once. Sequencing of TCR beta was carried out in blood CD8+ and CD4+ T cells. The multiple sclerosis controls consisted of treatment-naive patients with relapsing-remitting disease, either stable or active. TEMRA cells were FACS-enriched, and CD8+ and CD4+ T cells were isolated negatively. The RNA, roughly 0.45 to 1 ug, was put through reverse transcription using random hexamers. The method of amplification for TCR beta CDR3 was immunoSEQ multiplex PCR, covering 54 Vbeta and 13 Jbeta. One entry per CDR3 protein, called by TCRdb with MiXCR from the immunoSEQ multiplex PCR reads. The top ten clones hold about 0.12% of a sample with hundreds of thousands of distinct CDR3 sequences, more than 80% of them seen once. These data are taken from a study of CD8 T cells in Susac syndrome. Sequencing used CD8+ T cells from PBMCs. This TCR derives from a human donor with multiple sclerosis.

CDR3: CAWGLQWEQFF. CDR3 DNA: TGTGCCTGGGGTTTACAATGGGAGCAGTTCTTC. The V and J genes are TRBV30 and TRBJ2-1; D gene unclear. The V end was cut by 5 bases, the J end by 10 bases, with 12 bases between. CDR1 is GTSNPN and CDR2 is SVGIG in the germline V gene (reference sequence). The CDR3 is made up of 11 amino acids.